The clone carrying this TCR beta chain appeared many times. Antigen unknown. Germline CDR1 is GTSNPN and CDR2 is SVGIG (reference sequence). There are 12 residues in the CDR3. V shed 0 bases and J shed 5 bases, with 7 bases lying between them. The sample is drawn from a study of CD8+CD57+ T cells in acquired aplastic anemia. Study information: Each DNA sample taken from sorted CD4+ and CD8+ cells came to about 3 ug on average.

TCR beta VDJ and CDR3 were profiled, and genomic DNA was the template. MiXCR, applied by TCRdb to the reads, yields one record per CDR3 protein. The table includes roughly 240,000 distinct CDR3 sequences, about 44% detected once. Whoever was chosen for sequencing had shown CD8+CD57+ cell expansion by flow cytometry. Broader study findings: Both patients and controls carried the same twenty-nine CD8+ CDR3 sequences.

This receptor was identified in a human donor with aplastic anemia. Sequenced: sorted CD4+, CD8+, or CD8+CD57+ T cells (not recorded which) from PBMCs. This chain uses TRBV30 with TRBJ1-1; D is ambiguous. The DNA for the CDR3 is TGTGCCTGGAGTGTACGGGAAACTGAAGCTTTCTTT. Translating gives CAWSVRETEAFF.